This T cell receptor (beta chain) was retrieved from a study of cytomegalovirus exposure and HLA in healthy donors. General observations from the study: Accounts indicate the classifier identified cytomegalovirus status with strong specificity and sensitivity. Investigators reported 150 to 200 TCR beta chains as tied to cytomegalovirus. In a later analysis, first-cohort TCR clusters were found to tend to co-occur in the 120 or so validation repertoires.

This CDR3 has 14 amino acids. Germline V CDR1 and CDR2: LNHDA, SQIVND (reference sequence). Unmatched junction bases numbered 8, after V lost 5 bases and J lost 7 bases. Produced via immunoSEQ multiplex PCR; TCRdb's table is partial and in-frame only. The sample includes tens of thousands of clones, roughly 95% of them seen just once. Details on this clone: Its antigen is not known.

This receptor was identified in a man aged 18-30 years in good health and CMV-seronegative. The sequenced sample consisted of PBMCs. The rearrangement joins TRBV19 to TRBJ1-5; 7 nucleotides align to TRBD1. DNA of the CDR3: TGTGCCAGTAGTGCGACAGGGATCGGGCAGCCCCAGCATTTT. Its translation: CASSATGIGQPQHF.